Sequencing of this T cell receptor beta chain was carried out in a study of blood T cell repertoires in COVID-19. The overall study: COVID-19 samples collected from the United States, Italy and Spain covered acute and convalescent phases. From T cells, B-cell-depleted T cells, or PBMCs came the material, which was cDNA or gDNA.

Participant ages covered roughly 18 to 89 years across 25 or so US areas. Exposed participants came across a COVID-19 case within 2 weeks before study entry. The assay was immunoSEQ multiplex PCR, and TCRdb's table has in-frame clones only and misses some. The sample contains 200,000 to 250,000 clones, 85% to 90% of which appear only once. The CDR3 sequence is 13 residues long. From germline, CDR1 is MNHEY and CDR2 SMNVEV (reference sequence). V was trimmed by 2 bases and J by 4 bases, leaving 8 bases between them. V is TRBV27 and J is TRBJ1-2; D is ambiguous. The sample consisted of PBMCs or T cells enriched from blood (not recorded which). The sequence derives from a man between 45 and 60 years old who had been exposed to COVID-19. In DNA form, the CDR3 reads TGTGCCAGCAGTTTAGTTTGGAGCTATGGCTACACCTTC. This translates into CASSLVWSYGYTF.